These 29 T cell receptor beta chains came from one sample sequenced in a study of CXCR3-negative and CXCR3-positive naive CD8 T cells. Via 5' RACE with UMI labels, TRB cDNA libraries were prepared. TCRdb re-analyzed the 5' RACE reads; it lists each CDR3 protein once, without DNA. This sample carries 70,000 to 95,000 distinct CDR3 sequences, with 1.5% to 2% going to the ten biggest clones. Sequenced: naive CXCR3- CD8+ T cells from blood. Regarding subset: CD45RO-CCR7+CD27+CD95- naive CD8+ T cells lacking CXCR3 (TNR3-). The receptors were sampled from a human donor in good health. Some clones in this sample may be carry-over from other donors' samples.

The chain combines TRBV29-1 with TRBJ2-2; TCRdb lists TRBD1, though no DNA is available to test this call. The CDR3 totals 15 residues. Germline V lookup: CDR1 SQVTM, CDR2 ANQGSEA. CDR3 sequence reads: CSVWMTGRDTGELFF.

The chain combines TRBV3-1 with TRBJ1-1; TCRdb's D call, TRBD1, is unchecked because there is no DNA. The CDR3 covers 15 residues. Per germline, CDR1 LGHDT and CDR2 YNNKEL (reference sequence). The CDR3 sequence is CASSHPGQGNTEAFF.

The chain carries TRBV29-1 and TRBJ2-5. Germline V CDR1 and CDR2: SQVTM, ANQGSEA. The CDR3 contains 11 residues. CDR3 sequence: CSFDIQETQYF.

The chain combines TRBV29-1 with TRBJ2-3; TCRdb designates TRBD1, a call that cannot be tested without DNA. Germline values: CDR1 SQVTM, CDR2 ANQGSEA. CDR3 size: 15 residues. CDR3 sequence: CVHTTGVLSTDTQYF.

The gene calls are TRBV28 and TRBJ2-7; TCRdb's D call of TRBD1 is untestable without DNA. The CDR3 has 16 residues. Germline assignment: CDR1 MDHEN and CDR2 SYDVKM. The chain's CDR3 is CASRNDRVGTTYEQYF.

This rearrangement joins TRBV6-5 to TRBJ2-1; checking the TCRdb D call of TRBD1 is not possible without DNA. This CDR3 has 14 residues. Germline V lookup: CDR1 MNHEY, CDR2 SVGAGI. The CDR3 spells CASSYRTGRNEQFF.

The rearrangement links TRBV7-3 to TRBJ2-3; absent DNA, TCRdb's TRBD1 call cannot be checked. The germline CDR1 and CDR2 sequences are SGHTA and FQGTGA. This CDR3 contains 14 residues. This CDR3 is CASTSGGWTDTQYF.

The chain is built from TRBV5-4 and TRBJ2-7; TCRdb's D gene call, TRBD1, goes unchecked for lack of DNA. Germline V gene sequence: CDR1 SGHNT, CDR2 YYREEE (reference sequence). CDR3 size: 14 residues. The CDR3 protein is CASSRKGQSYEQYF. The full variable domain, in which reference TRBV5-4 and TRBJ2-7 provide the parts outside the CDR3, is ETGVTQSPTHLIKTRGQQVTLRCSSQSGHNTVSWYQQALGQGPQFIFQYYREEENGRGNFPPRFSGLQFPNYSSELNVNALELDDSALYLCASSRKGQSYEQYFGPGTRLTVT.

The chain combines TRBV5-3 with TRBJ2-2; TCRdb proposes TRBD1, but this gene call is untestable without DNA. TRBV5-3 is an ORF, and what it does is uncertain. This CDR3 has 13 residues. The CDR3 sequence is CARRSDSAGELFF.

J is TRBJ2-1 and V is TRBV28; TCRdb proposes TRBD1, but this gene call is untestable without DNA. CDR3 length equals 14 residues. Germline-derived CDR1 and CDR2 are MDHEN and SYDVKM. This CDR3 is CASSSGTVDNEQFF.

CDR3 residues: CASSLEREPYEQYF. The J gene is TRBJ2-7, the V gene TRBV5-4. The CDR3 sequence is 14 residues long. Germline CDR1 SGHNT, CDR2 YYREEE (reference sequence).

The chain is built from TRBV28 and TRBJ2-1; TCRdb selects TRBD1, and the lack of DNA leaves this call unchecked. This CDR3 is built from 13 residues. The germline CDR1 and CDR2 sequences are MDHEN and SYDVKM. The CDR3 protein is CASSLRGTTEQFF.

The chain's CDR3 is CATRVSGLEAKNIQYF. The chain uses TRBV10-3 and TRBJ2-4. The CDR3 covers 16 residues. Germline CDR1 is ENHRY and CDR2 is SYGVKD.

The CDR3 loop is CASSSWTSGTDTQYF. The chain carries TRBV7-3 and TRBJ2-3; there is no DNA to check the TCRdb D call of TRBD2. The germline CDR1 and CDR2 sequences are SGHTA and FQGTGA. The CDR3 has 15 residues.

The V and J genes are TRBV19 and TRBJ1-4; lacking DNA, the TRBD1 call made by TCRdb goes unchecked. The CDR3 runs 15 residues. CDR1 and CDR2 (germline): LNHDA, SQIVND (reference sequence). CDR3 sequence: CASSLWTGEDEKLFF.

V is TRBV13 and J is TRBJ2-1; the TCRdb D gene call, TRBD1, has no DNA to confirm it. The CDR3 loop spans 15 amino acids. Germline lookup yields CDR1 PRHDT and CDR2 FYEKMQ (reference sequence). The CDR3 loop reads CASSSKVRGNNEQFF.

The V call is TRBV20-1, the J call TRBJ2-7; TCRdb returns TRBD1, unconfirmable since there is no DNA. CDR1 is DFQATT and CDR2 is SNEGSKA in the germline V gene (reference sequence). This CDR3 is built from 15 residues. This CDR3 reads CSAPRLDRGAYEQYF.

CDR3 residues: CASSFSSASYNEQFF. The V and J genes are TRBV7-6 and TRBJ2-1; as DNA is missing, the TRBD2 call by TCRdb cannot be tested. Germline CDR1 and CDR2: SGHVS and FNYEAQ. CDR3 length equals 15 residues. Complete variable domain (other parts from reference TRBV7-6 and TRBJ2-1): GAGVSQSPRYKVTKRGQDVALRCDPISGHVSLYWYRQALGQGPEFLTYFNYEAQQDKSGLPNDRFSAERPEGSISTLTIQRTEQRDSAMYRCASSFSSASYNEQFFGPGTRLTVL.

This sequence joins TRBV10-1 and TRBJ1-5. The CDR3 covers 14 residues. CDR1 is WNHNN and CDR2 is SYGVQD in the germline V gene (reference sequence). Here the CDR3 reads CASSEYRYGEPQHF.

The chain employs TRBV29-1 and TRBJ2-7. CDR1 and CDR2 (germline): SQVTM, ANQGSEA. This CDR3 region has 15 residues. The CDR3 loop is CSVEDAGGSTYEQYF.

The V and J genes are TRBV29-1 and TRBJ2-7; TCRdb's D call, TRBD2, is unchecked because there is no DNA. The CDR3 covers 15 residues. CDR1 is SQVTM, CDR2 ANQGSEA, per germline. The CDR3 reads CSVEDQGMASYEQYF.

This rearrangement joins TRBV7-9 to TRBJ2-1; TCRdb's D gene call, TRBD2, goes unchecked for lack of DNA. The CDR3 has 15 amino acids. Germline V gives CDR1 SEHNR, CDR2 FQNEAQ (reference sequence). The CDR3 here is CASSSGWGEHNEQFF. The full variable domain, in which reference TRBV7-9 and TRBJ2-1 provide the parts outside the CDR3, is DTGVSQNPRHKITKRGQNVTFRCDPISEHNRLYWYRQTLGQGPEFLTYFQNEAQLEKSRLLSDRFSAERPKGSFSTLEIQRTEQGDSAMYLCASSSGWGEHNEQFFGPGTRLTVL.

The chain employs TRBV6-2 or TRBV6-3 and TRBJ1-1. The CDR3 sequence is 13 residues long. The germline V gene encodes CDR1 MNHEY and CDR2 SVGEGT. CDR3 sequence: CASRPFGNTEAFF.

This chain joins TRBV3-1 and TRBJ2-1. From germline, CDR1 is LGHDT and CDR2 YNNKEL (reference sequence). The CDR3 length is 14 residues. The CDR3 is CASSQDLGYNEQFF.

V and J are TRBV7-9 and TRBJ2-7; the D call of TRBD1 rests on TCRdb alone, since no DNA is present to check it. This CDR3 region has 12 residues. Per the germline V gene, CDR1 is SEHNR and CDR2 is FQNEAQ (reference sequence). The CDR3 loop is CASSWTGVEQYF.

This rearrangement joins TRBV28 to TRBJ2-7; the D call of TRBD1 rests on TCRdb alone, since no DNA is present to check it. CDR1 is MDHEN, CDR2 SYDVKM, per germline. The CDR3 is 13 residues long. The CDR3: CASSHRQAYEQYF. The complete variable domain, with remaining parts taken from reference TRBV28 and TRBJ2-7, reads DVKVTQSSRYLVKRTGEKVFLECVQDMDHENMFWYRQDPGLGLRLIYFSYDVKMKEKGDIPEGYSVSREKKERFSLILESASTNQTSMYLCASSHRQAYEQYFGPGTRLTVT.

The chain uses TRBV5-1 and TRBJ1-1; TCRdb picks TRBD1, but there is no DNA to check that call. The CDR3 runs to 18 residues. The V gene's germline CDR1 is SGHRS and CDR2 YFSETQ. CDR3 amino acids: CASSLAGTVRLMNTEAFF.

The rearrangement joins TRBV7-3 to TRBJ2-2; TCRdb outputs TRBD1, but without DNA this stays unchecked. CDR1 is SGHTA and CDR2 is FQGTGA in the germline V gene. This CDR3 comprises 13 residues. The CDR3 reads CASSPQGTGELFF.

The CDR3 loop reads CASRVAGGEQYF. The chain links TRBV25-1 to TRBJ2-7; lacking DNA, the TRBD2 call made by TCRdb goes unchecked. Germline V gene lookup returns CDR1 MGHDK and CDR2 SYGVNS. This CDR3 region has 12 residues.